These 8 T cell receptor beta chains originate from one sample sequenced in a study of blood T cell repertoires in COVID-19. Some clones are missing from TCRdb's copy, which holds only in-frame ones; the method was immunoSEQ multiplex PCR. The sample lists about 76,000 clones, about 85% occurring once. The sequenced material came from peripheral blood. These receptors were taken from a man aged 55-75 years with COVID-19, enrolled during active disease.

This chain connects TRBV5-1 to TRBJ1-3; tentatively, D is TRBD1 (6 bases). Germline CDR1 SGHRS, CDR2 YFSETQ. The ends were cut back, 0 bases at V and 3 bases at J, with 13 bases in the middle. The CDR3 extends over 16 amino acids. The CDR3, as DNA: TGCGCCAGCAGCTTGGCTGGGCCAGGGGTTGGAAACACCATATATTTT. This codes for CASSLAGPGVGNTIYF.

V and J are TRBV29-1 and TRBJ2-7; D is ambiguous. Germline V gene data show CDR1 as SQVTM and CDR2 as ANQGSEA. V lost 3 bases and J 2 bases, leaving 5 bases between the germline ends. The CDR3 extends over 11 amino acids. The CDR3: CSVDAAYEQYF. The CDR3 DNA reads TGCAGCGTTGATGCGGCCTACGAGCAGTACTTC.

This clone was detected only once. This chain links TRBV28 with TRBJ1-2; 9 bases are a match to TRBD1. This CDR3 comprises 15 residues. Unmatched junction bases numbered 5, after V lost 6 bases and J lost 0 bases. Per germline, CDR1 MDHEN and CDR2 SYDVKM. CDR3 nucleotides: TGTGCCAGCAGGGGGACAGGGTGGCCTAACTATGGCTACACCTTC. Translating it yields CASRGTGWPNYGYTF.

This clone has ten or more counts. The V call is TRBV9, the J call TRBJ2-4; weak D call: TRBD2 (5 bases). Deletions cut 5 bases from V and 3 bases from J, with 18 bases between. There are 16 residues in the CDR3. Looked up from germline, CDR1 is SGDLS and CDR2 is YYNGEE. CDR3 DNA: TGTGCCAGCAGGGACTTTAGTCCCCCATTCAAAAACATTCAGTACTTC. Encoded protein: CASRDFSPPFKNIQYF. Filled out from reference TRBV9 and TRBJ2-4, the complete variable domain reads DSGVTQTPKHLITATGQRVTLRCSPRSGDLSVYWYQQSLDQGLQFLIQYYNGEERAKGNILERFSAQQFPDLHSELNLSSLELGDSALYFCASRDFSPPFKNIQYFGAGTRLSVL.

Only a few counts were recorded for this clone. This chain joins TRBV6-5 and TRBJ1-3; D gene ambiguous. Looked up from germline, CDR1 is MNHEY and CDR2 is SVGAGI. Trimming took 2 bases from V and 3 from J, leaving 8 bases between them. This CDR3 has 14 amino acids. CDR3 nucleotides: TGTGCCAGCAGTTACGCCGAGTTTGGAAACACCATATATTTT. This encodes CASSYAEFGNTIYF.

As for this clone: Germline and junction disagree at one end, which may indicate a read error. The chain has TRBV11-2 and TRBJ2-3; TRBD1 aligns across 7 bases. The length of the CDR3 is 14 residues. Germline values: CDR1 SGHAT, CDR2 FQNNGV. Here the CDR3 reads CTSKGAGPTDTQYF. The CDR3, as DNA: TGTACCAGTAAGGGGGCAGGGCCGACAGATACGCAGTATTTT.

The DNA of the CDR3 is TGTGCCAGCAGCTTAGGACAGGGGGCCATGAACACTGAAGCTTTCTTT. Encoded protein: CASSLGQGAMNTEAFF. The chain combines TRBV5-6 with TRBJ1-1, with 11 bases lining up with TRBD1. The V segment lost 2 bases and the J segment 0 bases; nucleotides outside the gene matches: 3. Germline-derived CDR1 and CDR2 are SGHDT and YYEEEE. The CDR3 covers 16 residues.

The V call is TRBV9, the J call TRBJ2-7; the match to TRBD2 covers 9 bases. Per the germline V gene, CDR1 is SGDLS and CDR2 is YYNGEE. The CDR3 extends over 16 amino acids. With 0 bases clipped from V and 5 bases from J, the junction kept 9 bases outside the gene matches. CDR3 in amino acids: CASSVGVAGVADEQYF. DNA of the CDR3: TGTGCCAGCAGCGTAGGGGTAGCGGGAGTTGCGGACGAGCAGTACTTC.